Detailed here is one T cell receptor (beta chain). Its antigen remains undetermined. No much larger clone exists at a distance of one base, and base qualities are not known. This entry comes from a study of blood T cell repertoires in COVID-19 (dated by TCRdb to about 2020). In the study overall: Collaborator samples came from the United States, Italy and Spain and covered acute and convalescent phases of COVID-19. The dataset comprised deeply sampled blood TCRbeta repertoires from subjects exposed to, actively infected with, or recovered from COVID-19. Where available, HLA class I and class II types were obtained from metadata supplied by the sample provider rather than from assay-based typing. The material from the prospective study consisted of cDNA or gDNA derived from T cells, B-cell-depleted T cells, or PBMCs. Nearly every sample came with metadata listing a de-identified subject ID, COVID-19 status, age in years and sex. Samples came from the ongoing ImmuneRACE study (first 160 participants) plus 1,254 subjects from 6 global collaborators. The repertoires were released in a freely available public database intended as a resource for research on the immune response to SARS-CoV-2.

What the work shows at the level of the full study, not this receptor alone: How much clinical and demographic metadata was included differed by source and by participant, and the metadata was provided uncurated.

TCRbeta CDR3 regions were amplified from genomic DNA by means of the immunoSEQ Assay, a bias-controlled multiplex PCR. The authors' analysis ran thus. The number of nucleated cells in each sample was estimated by amplification of reference gene primers within the assay. To quantify the absolute abundance of each unique TCRbeta CDR3 rearrangement, sequence reads were collapsed and filtered. For each sample, productive Simpson clonality was calculated as the square root of Simpson's diversity index across productive rearrangements. In TCRdb, the immuneACCESS table is reduced to in-frame sequences with V and J assigned. These tables do not hold every clone; where another copy was compared, an unresolved V gene accounts for under half, and the others remain unexplained. The V and J calls and clone size are taken from that table; D and trimming were inferred from the DNA. This sample lists a few hundred thousand clones; approximately 88% were detected once. The biggest ten clones account for 0.65% to 0.95% of the sample.

V ends up 2 bases short and J 1 base short, with an unmatched junction base count of 4. CDR1 is given as SGHTA and CDR2 as FQGNSA, both from the germline V gene. Taken from cysteine to phenylalanine, the CDR3 has 15 residues. The read is trimmed to its CDR3 DNA, 45 bases read in frame from base 1. The collaborating institutions used their own protocols to collect whole blood in K2EDTA tubes. Collaborator samples were shipped for TCRbeta analysis as frozen whole blood, isolated PBMCs, or DNA extracted from either sample type. The rearranged chain carries TRBV7-2 and TRBJ2-5; the central 7 bases match TRBD2. The sequencing sample was made of peripheral blood. This clonotype originated in a woman in her 30s with acute or convalescent COVID-19. The CDR3 region reads CASSLLGGIQETQYF. The bases read TGTGCCAGCAGCTTACTCGGGGGGATCCAAGAGACCCAGTACTTC.